The rows below give T cell receptor beta chains drawn from one sample of a study of shared clonotypes between healthy human individuals. Libraries were prepared by immunoSEQ multiplex PCR; TCRdb keeps only in-frame clonotypes and omits some of them. In the table there are about 2.3 million clones, 85% to 95% of which are singletons. Sample: naive CD4+ T cells from PBMCs. The origin of the receptors is a young man in good health. Some clones in this sample may be carry-over from other donors' samples. Each CDR3 is given with its conserved first and last residue. The order of the fields is D gene, J gene, clone size, V gene, CDR3 protein, CDR3 DNA. A D gene is named only where the DNA matches it firmly. The listing skips clone size in some rows; elsewhere it reads once, few, many or a size class.

D: TRBD2
J: TRBJ2-5
size: NA
V: TRBV5-1
CDR3: CASSNGTSGQETQYF
DNA: TGCGCCAGCAGCAACGGGACTAGCGGCCAAGAGACCCAGTACTTC

D: NA
J: TRBJ1-1
size: NA
V: TRBV6-5
CDR3: CASSYGGSTEAFF
DNA: TGTGCCAGCAGTTATGGGGGCTCCACTGAAGCTTTCTTT

D: NA
J: TRBJ1-1
size: NA
V: TRBV30
CDR3: CAWSEQGWEAFF
DNA: TGTGCCTGGAGTGAACAGGGATGGGAAGCTTTCTTT

D: TRBD2
J: TRBJ2-3
size: NA
V: TRBV19
CDR3: CASSISRSGSVDTQYF
DNA: TGTGCCAGTAGTATTTCACGCAGCGGGAGTGTCGATACGCAGTATTTT

D: TRBD1
J: TRBJ1-2
size: NA
V: TRBV2
CDR3: CASRTGTGGAGGYTF
DNA: TGTGCCAGCCGGACTGGGACAGGGGGCGCGGGTGGCTACACCTTC

D: TRBD1
J: TRBJ1-3
size: NA
V: TRBV11-2
CDR3: CASRLQGVSSAGNTIYF
DNA: TGTGCCAGCAGACTCCAGGGGGTCAGTTCGGCGGGAAACACCATATATTTT

D: NA
J: TRBJ2-7
size: NA
V: TRBV28
CDR3: CASSFPARQEQYF
DNA: TGTGCCAGCAGTTTCCCTGCTCGACAAGAGCAGTACTTC

D: TRBD1
J: TRBJ2-1
size: NA
V: TRBV5-6
CDR3: CASSLVGQLYNEQFF
DNA: TGTGCCAGCAGCTTGGTGGGACAGCTTTACAATGAGCAGTTCTTC

D: TRBD1
J: TRBJ1-3
size: NA
V: TRBV18
CDR3: CASSPVQGRSGNTIYF
DNA: TGTGCCAGCTCACCCGTACAGGGGCGCTCTGGAAACACCATATATTTT

D: NA
J: TRBJ2-3
size: once
V: TRBV6-4
CDR3: CASSSGTNTDTQYF
DNA: TGTGCCAGCAGTTCAGGCACTAACACAGATACGCAGTATTTT

D: NA
J: TRBJ2-3
size: NA
V: TRBV19
CDR3: CASSIDPGAGDTQYF
DNA: TGTGCCAGTAGTATAGACCCCGGGGCTGGAGATACGCAGTATTTT

D: TRBD1
J: TRBJ1-6
size: NA
V: TRBV2
CDR3: CASRARQGGYNSPLHF
DNA: TGTGCCAGCAGGGCTAGACAGGGGGGGTATAATTCACCCCTCCACTTT

D: NA
J: TRBJ2-5
size: NA
V: TRBV25-1
CDR3: CASSRHRGETQYF
DNA: TGTGCCAGCAGTAGGCACCGGGGAGAGACCCAGTACTTC

D: TRBD1
J: TRBJ2-7
size: NA
V: TRBV5-4
CDR3: CASSFGTGGREQYF
DNA: TGTGCCAGCAGCTTCGGGACAGGGGGCCGAGAGCAGTACTTC

D: NA
J: TRBJ2-1
size: NA
V: TRBV10-3
CDR3: CAIKSGENEQFF
DNA: TGTGCCATCAAATCAGGGGAAAATGAGCAGTTCTTC

D: NA
J: TRBJ2-3
size: NA
V: TRBV7-2
CDR3: CASSLGQPGTHTQYF
DNA: TGTGCCAGCAGCTTAGGGCAGCCCGGCACTCATACGCAGTATTTT

D: TRBD1
J: TRBJ1-4
size: NA
V: TRBV7-2
CDR3: CASSEETGNEKLFF
DNA: TGTGCCAGCAGCGAAGAGACAGGGAATGAAAAACTGTTTTTT

D: NA
J: TRBJ2-7
size: NA
V: TRBV11-2
CDR3: CASTAAGHPGEQYF
DNA: TGTGCCAGCACCGCGGCGGGACACCCTGGAGAGCAGTACTTC

D: TRBD2
J: TRBJ2-3
size: NA
V: TRBV6-1
CDR3: CASSEPSGRAPSTDTQYF
DNA: TGTGCCAGCAGTGAACCTAGCGGGAGAGCCCCTAGCACAGATACGCAGTATTTT

D: NA
J: TRBJ1-2
size: NA
V: TRBV6-5
CDR3: CASSRRGRNYGYTF
DNA: TGTGCCAGCAGCCGACGCGGACGGAATTATGGCTACACCTTC

D: NA
J: TRBJ2-3
size: NA
V: TRBV7-5
CDR3: CVRSLDSVGQGTDTQYF
DNA: NA

D: NA
J: TRBJ2-3
size: NA
V: TRBV29-1
CDR3: CSVEGEGRTDTQYF
DNA: TGCAGCGTTGAAGGTGAGGGGAGGACAGATACGCAGTATTTT

D: NA
J: TRBJ2-7
size: NA
V: TRBV7-9
CDR3: CASSSHAANYEQYF
DNA: TGTGCCAGCAGCTCCCACGCAGCTAACTACGAGCAGTACTTC

D: NA
J: TRBJ2-1
size: NA
V: TRBV5-1
CDR3: CASSFTDNEQFF
DNA: TGCGCCAGCAGCTTTACAGACAATGAGCAGTTCTTC

D: TRBD2
J: TRBJ2-5
size: NA
V: TRBV2
CDR3: CASRPFRLATNQETQYF
DNA: TGTGCCAGCAGGCCTTTCAGACTAGCGACCAACCAAGAGACCCAGTACTTC

D: NA
J: TRBJ2-3
size: NA
V: TRBV10-1
CDR3: CASSEGARDTQYF
DNA: TGCGCCAGCAGTGAAGGAGCCCGAGATACGCAGTATTTT

D: NA
J: TRBJ2-3
size: NA
V: TRBV29-1
CDR3: CSARIRTLGGDTQYF
DNA: TGCAGCGCAAGAATCCGGACCCTTGGGGGGGATACGCAGTATTTT

D: TRBD1
J: TRBJ2-7
size: NA
V: TRBV7-2
CDR3: CASRQGANYEQYF
DNA: TGTGCCAGCAGACAGGGGGCGAACTACGAGCAGTACTTC

D: NA
J: TRBJ1-5
size: NA
V: TRBV28
CDR3: CASDWPFRGYQPQHF
DNA: TGTGCCAGCGATTGGCCCTTTAGGGGTTATCAGCCCCAGCATTTT

D: TRBD2
J: TRBJ2-5
size: NA
V: TRBV19
CDR3: CASSIAGTRLLETQYF
DNA: TGTGCCAGTAGTATAGCCGGGACTAGGTTACTTGAGACCCAGTACTTC

D: NA
J: TRBJ2-7
size: NA
V: TRBV12-5
CDR3: CASGLDLGALSYEQYF
DNA: TGTGCTAGTGGTTTAGATCTGGGGGCCCTCTCCTACGAGCAGTACTTC

D: NA
J: TRBJ2-7
size: NA
V: TRBV5-1
CDR3: CASAVAGTYEQYF
DNA: TGCGCCAGCGCCGTGGCAGGGACATACGAGCAGTACTTC

D: NA
J: TRBJ2-3
size: NA
V: TRBV29-1
CDR3: CSVEVFSTDTQYF
DNA: TGCAGCGTTGAAGTGTTTAGCACAGATACGCAGTATTTT